The rows below give T cell receptor beta chains drawn from one sample of a study of PD-L1 blockade in urothelial cancer. The protocol was immunoSEQ multiplex PCR, while the TCRdb copy is restricted to in-frame clones and leaves out a portion. The table lists 35,000 to 40,000 clones, 86% of them singletons, with roughly 24% in the top ten. Sample: PBMCs, taken around atezolizumab (anti-PD-L1) treatment. Receptor source: a man aged 55 to 69 with urothelial cancer. CDR3s leave out the opening cysteine and the closing phenylalanine or tryptophan. D genes are given only for firm matches.

12,.,TRBV27,TRBJ2-7,ASSLSGSWYEQY
18,.,TRBV18,TRBJ2-3,ASSPLSGTRFHPSTDTQY
12,TRBD1,TRBV13,TRBJ2-5,ASSLGQQGETQY
13,.,TRBV5-4,TRBJ2-1,ASSLDILSYNEQF
9,TRBD1,TRBV5-1,TRBJ2-7,ASKQGDEQY
13,TRBD2,TRBV7-7,TRBJ2-5,ASSLAGGPGETQY
11,.,TRBV19,TRBJ2-7,ASSIGRVYEQY
12,.,TRBV19,TRBJ2-2,ASRVGGSSGELF
13,TRBD2,TRBV11-1,TRBJ2-7,ASSRPLAGKGEQY
16,TRBD2,TRBV11-3,TRBJ2-3,ASSLGRGLADHTDTQY
13,.,TRBV5-1,TRBJ1-5,ASSLAGEGEQPQH
13,TRBD2,TRBV2,TRBJ2-1,ASSVLTSGTDEQF
13,.,TRBV2,TRBJ2-3,ASSEEGGSTDTQY
14,.,TRBV7-9,TRBJ1-6,ASSFYGSSYNSPLH
11,.,TRBV6-1,TRBJ2-7,ASDLQGGYEQY
11,.,TRBV6-5,TRBJ2-7,ASSSWPSYEQY
13,TRBD2,TRBV6-1,TRBJ2-7,ASSEGRASGSFQY
12,.,TRBV21-1,TRBJ2-7,ASTKTGSSYEQY
15,.,TRBV19,TRBJ2-1,ASSMPQGGSSYNEQF
14,TRBD1,TRBV13,TRBJ1-1,ASSSEGPGGPTEAF
11,TRBD1,TRBV6-5,TRBJ1-1,ASSFWTGGVAF
12,.,TRBV5-1,TRBJ1-1,ASSLSRGDTEAF
10,.,TRBV5-1,TRBJ1-1,ASSSTGPEAF
11,TRBD1,TRBV28,TRBJ1-4,ASTPGQGYPLF
13,.,TRBV9,TRBJ2-3,ASSASGKSTDTQY
13,TRBD2,TRBV4-1,TRBJ2-1,ASSPGLAGNNEQF
12,.,TRBV7-9,TRBJ1-4,ASSYTGSGEKLF
12,.,TRBV25-1,TRBJ1-4,ASSEFRSNEKLF
12,TRBD1,TRBV5-4,TRBJ1-4,ASSFGRGNEKLF
12,TRBD1,TRBV6-1,TRBJ1-1,ASSPTGENTEAF
12,.,TRBV19,TRBJ1-1,ASSIPGSDTEAF
13,.,TRBV4-1,TRBJ1-3,ASSNLPEGGHTIY
12,.,TRBV16,TRBJ1-5,ASSQFTGNQPQH
12,TRBD1,TRBV19,TRBJ2-7,ASSTPGQGSEQY
11,.,TRBV30,TRBJ2-7,AWSVRISGEQY
11,.,TRBV5-1,TRBJ1-2,ASSPDGLYGYT
13,TRBD1,TRBV19,TRBJ2-2,ASSAQQGAAGELF
14,TRBD2,TRBV19,TRBJ2-5,ASSRTSGRREETQY
13,TRBD1,TRBV6-5,TRBJ2-1,ASSHRDRAGGEQF
15,.,TRBV4-3,TRBJ1-6,ASSQAWGRQDNSPLH
9,.,TRBV10-3,TRBJ2-7,AISDQMEQY
12,TRBD2,TRBV19,TRBJ2-1,ASSGLAGNNEQF
14,.,TRBV5-5,TRBJ1-5,ASSSTRGFGNQPQH
11,.,TRBV10-3,TRBJ2-5,ASSLAEQETQY
12,.,TRBV7-9,TRBJ2-2,ASSPDRNTGELF
13,TRBD2,TRBV5-1,TRBJ2-1,ASSGRTSGSDEQF
12,TRBD1,TRBV27,TRBJ2-7,ASSPGTGNYEQY
11,.,TRBV9,TRBJ1-1,ASSARTWTEAF
15,.,TRBV5-1,TRBJ1-1,ASSFSGTGLQNTEAF
15,TRBD1,TRBV5-1,TRBJ2-7,ASSPGTGGLLSYEQY